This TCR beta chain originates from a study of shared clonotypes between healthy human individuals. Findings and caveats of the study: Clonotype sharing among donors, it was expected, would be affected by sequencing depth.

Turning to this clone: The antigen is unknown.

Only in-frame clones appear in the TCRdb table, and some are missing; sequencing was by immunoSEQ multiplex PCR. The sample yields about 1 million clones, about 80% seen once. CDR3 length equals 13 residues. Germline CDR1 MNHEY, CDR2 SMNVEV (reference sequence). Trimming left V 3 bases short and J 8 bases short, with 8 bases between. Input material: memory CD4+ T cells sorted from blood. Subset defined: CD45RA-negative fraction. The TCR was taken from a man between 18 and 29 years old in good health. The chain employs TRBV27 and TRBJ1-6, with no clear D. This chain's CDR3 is CASSFTRHSPLHF. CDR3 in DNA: TGTGCCAGCAGTTTTACCAGGCATTCACCCCTCCACTTT.